The present entry profiles one T cell receptor (beta chain) with its context. A much larger clone differs by one base, so this may be a read error. The patients, who ranged from 18 to 65 in age, presented with newly diagnosed hyperthyroidism lasting under 2 months. This sample is part of a study of T cells in Graves' hyperthyroidism and ophthalmopathy. Germline CDR1 is DFQATT and CDR2 is SNEGSKA (reference sequence). The CDR3 is 13 residues long. Amplification yielded TCR beta CDR3 regions, with RNA transcripts as the source. Carried out on the TCR CDR3, a first-round RT-PCR used the HTBI primer set. TCRdb reanalysed the multiplex PCR reads using MiXCR and keeps one entry per CDR3 protein. The sample has 700,000 or so distinct CDR3 sequences; about 17% are singletons.

This chain connects TRBV20-1 to TRBJ2-7, with D possibly being TRBD1 (5 bases). This receptor was taken from a man between 18 and 35 years old with Graves' hyperthyroidism. Sequencing was performed on blood. CDR3 nucleotide sequence: TGCAATGCTAGAGGACACACGCCCTACGAGCAGTACTTC. It codes for CNARGHTPYEQYF.